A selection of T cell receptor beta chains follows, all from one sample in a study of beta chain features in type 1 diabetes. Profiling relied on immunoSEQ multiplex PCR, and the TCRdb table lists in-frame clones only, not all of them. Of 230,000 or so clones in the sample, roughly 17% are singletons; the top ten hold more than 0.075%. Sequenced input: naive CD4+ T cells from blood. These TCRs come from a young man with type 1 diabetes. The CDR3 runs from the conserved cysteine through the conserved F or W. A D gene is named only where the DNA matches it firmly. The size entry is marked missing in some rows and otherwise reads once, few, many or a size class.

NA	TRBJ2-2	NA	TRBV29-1	CSVGPLDYTGELFF	TGCAGCGTTGGTCCACTCGACTACACCGGGGAGCTGTTTTTT
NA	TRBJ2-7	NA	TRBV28	CASSLRFPPGEQYF	TGTGCCAGCAGTTTAAGGTTTCCGCCGGGAGAGCAGTACTTC
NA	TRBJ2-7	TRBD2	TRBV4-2	CASSQVSLAGATYEQYF	TGTGCCAGCAGCCAAGTATCCTTAGCGGGAGCTACCTACGAGCAGTACTTC
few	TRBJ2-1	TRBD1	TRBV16	CASSQQGQANNEQFF	TGTGCCAGCAGCCAACAGGGACAGGCAAACAATGAGCAGTTCTTC
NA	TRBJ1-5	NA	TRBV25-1	CASSRGYSNQPQHF	TGTGCCAGCAGTAGAGGTTATAGCAATCAGCCCCAGCATTTT
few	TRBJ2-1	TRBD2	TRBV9	CASSVATLRASGNNEQFF	TGTGCCAGCAGCGTAGCTACGCTTAGGGCTAGCGGAAACAATGAGCAGTTCTTC
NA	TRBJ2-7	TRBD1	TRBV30	CAWTPGTGFYEQYF	TGTGCCTGGACTCCCGGGACAGGGTTCTACGAGCAGTACTTC
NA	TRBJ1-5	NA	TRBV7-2	CASSLVGGSNQPQHF	TGTGCCAGCAGCTTAGTGGGAGGTAGCAATCAGCCCCAGCATTTT
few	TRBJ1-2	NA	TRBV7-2	CASSLGKEGYTF	TGTGCCAGCAGCTTGGGGAAGGAAGGCTACACCTTC
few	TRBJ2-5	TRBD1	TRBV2	CASSSTGQETQYF	TGTGCCAGCAGTTCGACAGGGCAAGAGACCCAGTACTTC
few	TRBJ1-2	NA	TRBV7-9	CASSAVWQAPRRGYTF	TGTGCCAGCAGCGCAGTCTGGCAGGCACCCCGCAGGGGCTACACCTTC
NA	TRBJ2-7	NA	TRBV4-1	CASSQATLLYEQYF	TGCGCCAGCAGCCAGGCGACCCTTCTGTACGAGCAGTACTTC
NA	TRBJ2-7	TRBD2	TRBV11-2	CASSQQREGYEQYF	TGTGCCAGCAGCCAGCAGCGGGAAGGGTACGAGCAGTACTTC
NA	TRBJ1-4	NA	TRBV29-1	CSVEEQGEKLFF	TGCAGCGTTGAGGAACAGGGTGAAAAACTGTTTTTT
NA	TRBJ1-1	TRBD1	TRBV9	CASSPQGAETEAFF	TGTGCCAGCAGCCCACAGGGGGCCGAAACTGAAGCTTTCTTT
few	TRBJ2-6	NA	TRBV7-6	CASSLVRVGANVLTF	TGTGCCAGCAGCTTAGTCAGGGTCGGGGCCAACGTCCTGACTTTC
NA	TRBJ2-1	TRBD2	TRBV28	CASSATSGNYNEQFF	TGTGCCAGCAGTGCAACTAGCGGGAACTACAATGAGCAGTTCTTC
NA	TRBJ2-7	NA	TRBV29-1	CSVGGTGYEQYF	TGCAGCGTCGGCGGCACAGGCTACGAGCAGTACTTC
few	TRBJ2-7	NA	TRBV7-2	CASSLESRVYEQYF	TGTGCCAGCAGCTTAGAGTCCAGGGTCTACGAGCAGTACTTC
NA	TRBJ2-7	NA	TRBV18	CASSPPAREQYF	TGTGCCAGCTCACCACCGGCCCGCGAGCAGTACTTC
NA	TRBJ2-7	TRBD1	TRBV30	CAWRLSGTGRYEQYF	TGTGCCTGGAGGTTATCCGGGACAGGGAGATACGAGCAGTACTTC
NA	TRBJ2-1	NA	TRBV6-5	CASSTIGSGTEQFF	TGTGCCAGCAGTACCATCGGGAGCGGAACTGAGCAGTTCTTC
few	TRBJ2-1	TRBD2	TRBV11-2	CASRAQLAGLDEQFF	TGTGCCAGCAGGGCACAGCTAGCGGGATTGGATGAGCAGTTCTTC
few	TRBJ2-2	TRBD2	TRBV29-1	CSVEPSGGSGTGELFF	TGCAGCGTTGAACCGTCCGGGGGGAGCGGCACCGGGGAGCTGTTTTTT
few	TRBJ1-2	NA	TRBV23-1	CASSQSGFSNYGYTF	TGCGCCAGCAGTCAATCGGGATTTTCTAACTATGGCTACACCTTC
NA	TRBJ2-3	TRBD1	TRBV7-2	CASSRRTGLADTQYF	TGTGCCAGCAGCCGCCGGACAGGGTTGGCAGATACGCAGTATTTT
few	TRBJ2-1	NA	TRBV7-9	CASTVGLKRSSYNEQFF	TGTGCCAGCACCGTTGGTCTAAAGCGGAGCTCCTACAATGAGCAGTTCTTC
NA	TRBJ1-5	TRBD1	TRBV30	CAWSAGTGLNQPQHF	TGTGCCTGGAGTGCCGGGACAGGGCTCAATCAGCCCCAGCATTTT
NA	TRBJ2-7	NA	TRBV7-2	CASSPRQGRGSYEQYF	TGTGCCAGCAGCCCCCGGCAGGGGAGGGGATCCTACGAGCAGTACTTC
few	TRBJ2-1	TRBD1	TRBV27	CASNRDRNPRGYNEQFF	TGTGCCAGCAACCGGGACAGGAACCCCCGGGGATACAATGAGCAGTTCTTC
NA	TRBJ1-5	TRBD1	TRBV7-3	CASSLTGSNQPQHF	TGTGCCAGCAGCCTGACAGGGAGCAATCAGCCCCAGCATTTT
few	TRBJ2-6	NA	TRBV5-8	CASSLAPGRYADSGANVLTF	TGTGCCAGCAGCTTGGCCCCCGGACGGTACGCAGACTCTGGGGCCAACGTCCTGACTTTC
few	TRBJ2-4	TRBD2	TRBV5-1	CASSAGGGVTKNIQYF	TGCGCCAGCAGCGCCGGCGGGGGAGTAACCAAAAACATTCAGTACTTC
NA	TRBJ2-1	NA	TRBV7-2	CASSLDSSYNEQFF	TGTGCCAGCAGCTTAGACTCCTCCTACAATGAGCAGTTCTTC
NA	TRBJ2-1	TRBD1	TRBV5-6	CASSHVDRAPEQFF	TGTGCCAGCAGCCACGTTGACAGGGCACCTGAGCAGTTCTTC
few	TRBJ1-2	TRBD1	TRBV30	CAWIRQGHYGYTF	TGTGCCTGGATTCGACAGGGCCACTATGGCTACACCTTC
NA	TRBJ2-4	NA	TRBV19	CASSIGQGDIQYF	TGTGCCAGTAGTATAGGGCAGGGAGACATTCAGTACTTC
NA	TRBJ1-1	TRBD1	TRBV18	CASSLVRGMNTEAFF	TGTGCCAGCTCACTCGTCAGGGGGATGAACACTGAAGCTTTCTTT
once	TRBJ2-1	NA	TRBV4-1	CASSQEGYNEQFF	TGCGCCAGCAGCCAAGAAGGGTACAATGAGCAGTTCTTC
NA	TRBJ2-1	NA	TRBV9	CASSVAAGSYNEQFF	TGTGCCAGCAGCGTAGCGGCAGGGTCCTACAATGAGCAGTTCTTC
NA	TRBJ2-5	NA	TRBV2	CASSEGGETQYF	TGTGCCAGCAGTGAAGGTGGGGAGACCCAGTACTTC
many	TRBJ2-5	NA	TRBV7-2	CASSLQETQYF	TGTGCCAGCAGCTTACAAGAGACCCAGTACTTC
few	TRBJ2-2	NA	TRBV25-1	CASRGAWTGELFF	TGTGCCAGCAGGGGAGCCTGGACCGGGGAGCTGTTTTTT
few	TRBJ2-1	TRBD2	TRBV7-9	CASSWGLAGANEQFF	TGTGCCAGCAGCTGGGGACTAGCGGGAGCTAATGAGCAGTTCTTC
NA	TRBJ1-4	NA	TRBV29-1	CSVAVNLVATNEKLFF	TGCAGCGTTGCGGTGAACCTCGTTGCAACTAATGAAAAACTGTTTTTT
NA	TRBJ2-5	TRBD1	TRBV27	CASSLRDRARETQYF	TGTGCCAGCAGTTTGCGCGACAGGGCCCGAGAGACCCAGTACTTC
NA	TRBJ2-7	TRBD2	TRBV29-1	CSVEEAGLAGGYEQYF	TGCAGCGTTGAAGAGGCTGGACTAGCGGGAGGCTACGAGCAGTACTTC
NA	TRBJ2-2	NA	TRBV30	CAWSGIGELFF	TGTGCCTGGAGCGGGATCGGGGAGCTGTTTTTT
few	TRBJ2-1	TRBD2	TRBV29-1	CSVVRLAGMSSYNEQFF	TGCAGCGTGGTCCGACTAGCGGGGATGAGCTCCTACAATGAGCAGTTCTTC
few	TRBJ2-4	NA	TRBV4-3	CASSQDPFVGAKNIQYF	TGCGCCAGCAGCCAAGATCCCTTTGTAGGAGCCAAAAACATTCAGTACTTC
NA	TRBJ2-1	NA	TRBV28	CASNGGNEQFF	TGTGCCAGCAATGGGGGCAATGAGCAGTTCTTC
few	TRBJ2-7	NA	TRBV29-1	CSAAGGTYEQYF	TGCAGCGCAGCTGGGGGCACCTACGAGCAGTACTTC
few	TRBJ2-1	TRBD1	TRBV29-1	CSVEDTGQGGSEQFF	TGCAGCGTTGAAGATACGGGACAGGGGGGCAGTGAGCAGTTCTTC
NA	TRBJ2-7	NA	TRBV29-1	CSVVRGDEQYF	TGCAGCGTTGTTCGGGGAGACGAGCAGTACTTC
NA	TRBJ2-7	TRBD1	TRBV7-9	CASSQDRGGYEQYF	TGTGCCAGCAGCCAAGACAGGGGTGGCTACGAGCAGTACTTC
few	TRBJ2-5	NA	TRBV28	CASSLSRLYETQYF	TGTGCCAGCAGTTTAAGTCGGTTGTACGAGACCCAGTACTTC
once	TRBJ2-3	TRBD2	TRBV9	CASSVAPSGTSTDTQYF	TGTGCCAGCAGCGTAGCTCCTAGCGGAACTAGCACAGATACGCAGTATTTT